Following are 32 T cell receptor beta chains from one sample sequenced in a study of shared clonotypes between healthy human individuals. Here immunoSEQ multiplex PCR was the method, and the copy in TCRdb shows in-frame clones only, minus some. The data show approximately 2.3 million clones, 80% to 95% seen once. What was sequenced was naive CD4+ T cells from PBMCs. Noted subset: CD45RA+ positively selected. The receptor set was obtained from a man between 18 and 35 years old in good health. Some clones in this sample may be carry-over from other donors' samples.

This sequence joins TRBV28 and TRBJ1-1; D is undetermined. Deletions cut 6 bases from V and 7 bases from J, with 12 bases between. Germline V gives CDR1 MDHEN, CDR2 SYDVKM. CDR3 size: 12 residues. The CDR3 nucleotides read TGTGCCAGCAGGTGGGTTGATAGTGAAGCTTTCTTT. It yields the protein CASRWVDSEAFF.

The CDR3 spells CASSPGTLGEQYF. CDR3 nucleotide sequence: TGTGCCAGCTCACCAGGGACACTCGGCGAGCAGTACTTC. The chain is built from TRBV18 and TRBJ2-7, with D maybe TRBD1 (6 bases). V lost 2 bases to trimming and J lost 6 bases, with 11 bases between them. The CDR3 runs 13 residues. Germline V gene data show CDR1 as KGHSH and CDR2 as LQKENI.

The chain couples TRBV5-1 to TRBJ1-1; TRBD1 matches 11 bases. Germline V gene data show CDR1 as SGHRS and CDR2 as YFSETQ. V dropped 4 bases and J dropped 1; count of bases not matched to a gene: 6. This CDR3 has 16 amino acids. The CDR3 nucleotides read TGCGCCAGCAGCCGAGGACAGGGGGCCTCGAACACTGAAGCTTTCTTT. Translated, it gives CASSRGQGASNTEAFF.

The chain carries TRBV6-5 and TRBJ2-1; D might be TRBD1 (5 bases). V was clipped by 6 bases and J by 1 base, with 10 bases between them. Germline V gene data show CDR1 as MNHEY and CDR2 as SVGAGI. The CDR3 totals 14 residues. CDR3 residues: CASRPKGSYNEQFF. In DNA form, the CDR3 reads TGTGCCAGCAGACCAAAGGGGTCCTACAATGAGCAGTTCTTC.

The rearrangement uses TRBV6-1 and TRBJ1-5; no definite D call. The CDR3 has 12 residues. Germline CDR1 reads MNHNS; CDR2 reads SASEGT. V was clipped by 4 bases and J by 6 bases, with 7 bases between them. The CDR3 reads CASSVPGQPQHF. For the CDR3, the DNA is TGTGCCAGCAGTGTCCCCGGTCAGCCCCAGCATTTT.

The chain carries TRBV27 and TRBJ2-1, with 9 bases fitting TRBD2. This CDR3 is 18 amino acids long. The ends lost 2 bases at V and 8 bases at J; junction bases unmatched: 16. In germline, CDR1 is MNHEY, CDR2 SMNVEV (reference sequence). The CDR3 sequence is CASSLLALISGRTDEQFF. The CDR3 DNA reads TGTGCCAGCAGTTTACTCGCATTAATTAGCGGGAGAACCGATGAGCAGTTCTTC.

The V gene is TRBV7-3, the J gene TRBJ1-1; D is undetermined. The CDR3 covers 13 residues. Germline assignment: CDR1 SGHTA and CDR2 FQGTGA. Trimming left V 4 bases short and J 4 bases short, with 10 bases between. The CDR3 nucleotides are TGTGCCAGCAGCTCCCGCCGAGCCACTGAAGCTTTCTTT. Translation: CASSSRRATEAFF.

This chain connects TRBV19 to TRBJ2-7; 10 bases align to TRBD1. The CDR3 has 15 amino acids. The trim removed 5 bases at V and 2 bases at J, leaving 6 bases unmatched. Germline CDR1 is LNHDA and CDR2 is SQIVND (reference sequence). The CDR3: CASSGPGQGTYEQYF. CDR3 DNA sequence: TGTGCCAGTAGTGGCCCGGGACAGGGGACCTACGAGCAGTACTTC.

With regard to this clone: A much larger clone differs from this one at a single base, so this may be a read error. In the same sample, other DNA sequences code for this CDR3. This sequence joins TRBV7-3 and TRBJ2-2; D uncertain. The CDR3 consists of 11 residues. CDR1 and CDR2 from the germline V gene are SGHTA and FQGTGA. The CDR3 DNA sequence: TGTGCCAGCAGTTTAACCGGGGAGCTGTTTTTT. It is translated as CASSLTGELFF.

This clone is a singleton in its sample. The rearrangement uses TRBV28 and TRBJ1-5; maybe TRBD1 (6 bases). V was cut by 11 bases and J by 3 bases, with 11 bases left in between. CDR3 length: 12 amino acids. Per germline, CDR1 MDHEN and CDR2 SYDVKM. CDR3 DNA: TGTGCCTTACAGGGAAACAATCAGCCCCAGCATTTT. The encoded protein is CALQGNNQPQHF.

The rearrangement links TRBV5-6 to TRBJ2-7, with D perhaps TRBD1 (6 bases). The germline V and J ends were trimmed by 4 bases and 5 bases, with 25 bases remaining between them. Germline V gene lookup returns CDR1 SGHDT and CDR2 YYEEEE. This CDR3 has 17 amino acids. The CDR3 sequence: CASSRVAPDRNLNEQYF. CDR3 nucleotides: TGTGCCAGCAGCCGGGTGGCCCCCGACAGGAACCTGAACGAGCAGTACTTC. Filled out from reference TRBV5-6 and TRBJ2-7, the complete variable domain reads DAGVTQSPTHLIKTRGQQVTLRCSPKSGHDTVSWYQQALGQGPQFIFQYYEEEERQRGNFPDRFSGHQFPNYSSELNVNALLLGDSALYLCASSRVAPDRNLNEQYFGPGTRLTVT.

The V and J genes are TRBV10-1 and TRBJ2-3, with TRBD1 identical over 8 bases. The CDR3 extends over 16 amino acids. V trimming: 3 bases; J trimming: 6 bases; junction bases outside the gene matches: 11. Germline-derived CDR1 and CDR2 are WNHNN and SYGVQD (reference sequence). The CDR3 DNA is TGCGCCAGCAGTGACCATGGGGACAGGTCAGGGGATACGCAGTATTTT. It yields the protein CASSDHGDRSGDTQYF.

The chain uses TRBV28 and TRBJ2-4; 7 nucleotides match TRBD1. The CDR3 runs to 15 residues. Trimming removed 7 bases from V and 3 bases from J; junction bases left unmatched: 9. CDR1 is MDHEN and CDR2 is SYDVKM in the germline V gene. The CDR3 bases are TGTGCCAGCAATACAGACAGGGAAGGCAAAAACATTCAGTACTTC. Translated, it gives CASNTDREGKNIQYF.

This chain uses TRBV6-1 with TRBJ1-1; D uncertain. The length of the CDR3 is 13 residues. From germline, CDR1 is MNHNS and CDR2 SASEGT. Trimming cost V 3 bases and J 1 base, with 6 bases left between them. This CDR3 is CASSEVKNTEAFF. The CDR3 nucleotides are TGTGCCAGCAGTGAGGTGAAGAACACTGAAGCTTTCTTT.

In this sample, this clone turned up once. The chain recombines TRBV7-9 with TRBJ1-1; D is unclear. Trimming left V 5 bases short and J 0 bases short, with 7 bases between. The CDR3 has 13 residues. The germline CDR1 and CDR2 sequences are SEHNR and FQNEAQ (reference sequence). The CDR3: CASSAQVNTEAFF. CDR3 DNA sequence: TGTGCCAGCAGCGCCCAGGTGAACACTGAAGCTTTCTTT.

The rearrangement links TRBV14 to TRBJ2-5; possibly TRBD1 for D (6 bases). This CDR3 has 16 amino acids. In germline, CDR1 is SGHDN, CDR2 FVKESK. V was cut by 1 base and J by 3 bases, with 15 bases left in between. The CDR3 loop is CASSQGRWDKEETQYF. DNA of the CDR3: TGTGCCAGCAGCCAAGGACGGTGGGACAAGGAAGAGACCCAGTACTTC.

Note on this clone: This CDR3 is also generated by other DNA sequences in the sample. This chain connects TRBV12-5 to TRBJ2-3, with D uncertain. Germline assignment: CDR1 LGHNT and CDR2 FRNRAP. This CDR3 region has 12 residues. Trimming took off 0 bases at V and 5 bases at J, with 3 bases between the two ends. This CDR3 reads CASGLVGDTQYF. CDR3 DNA: TGTGCTAGTGGTTTGGTAGGAGATACGCAGTATTTT. Complete variable domain (other parts from reference TRBV12-5 and TRBJ2-3): DARVTQTPRHKVTEMGQEVTMRCQPILGHNTVFWYRQTMMQGLELLAYFRNRAPLDDSGMPKDRFSAEMPDATLATLKIQPSEPRDSAVYFCASGLVGDTQYFGPGTRLTVL.

This chain joins TRBV11-2 and TRBJ2-1; 7 bases are shared with TRBD2. CDR1 SGHAT and CDR2 FQNNGV come from the germline V gene. The CDR3 spans 15 residues. The trim removed 4 bases at V and 3 bases at J, leaving 6 bases unmatched. CDR3 region: CASSSGTNFYNEQFF. Here the CDR3 DNA reads TGTGCCAGCAGCTCCGGGACTAATTTCTACAATGAGCAGTTCTTC.

This chain uses TRBV5-1 with TRBJ2-5; D might be TRBD2 (6 bases). Germline CDR1 reads SGHRS; CDR2 reads YFSETQ. CDR3 size: 15 residues. V was cut by 4 bases and J by 1 base, with 14 bases left in between. In DNA, the CDR3 is TGCGCCAGCAGCGCGGCGGGGACGTTCCAAGAGACCCAGTACTTC. Its protein is CASSAAGTFQETQYF.

The chain uses TRBV5-1 and TRBJ2-7, with 11 bases aligning to TRBD2. This CDR3 contains 17 residues. Germline loops: CDR1 SGHRS, CDR2 YFSETQ. Trimming at V came to 4 bases and at J to 3 bases, leaving 12 bases not matched to a gene. The CDR3 is CASSPTSGITPIYEQYF. CDR3 DNA sequence: TGCGCCAGCAGCCCGACTAGCGGGATAACCCCCATCTACGAGCAGTACTTC.

Of note for this clone: This same CDR3 is encoded by further DNA sequences in the sample. The chain combines TRBV28 with TRBJ2-7; possibly TRBD1 for D (6 bases). CDR1 is MDHEN, CDR2 SYDVKM, per germline. V was cut by 3 bases and J by 1 base, with 10 bases left in between. The CDR3 totals 14 residues. The CDR3 loop reads CASSLGTSSYEQYF. The CDR3 DNA sequence: TGTGCCAGCAGTTTGGGGACATCTTCCTACGAGCAGTACTTC. The full variable domain, with the rest looked up from reference TRBV28 and TRBJ2-7, is DVKVTQSSRYLVKRTGEKVFLECVQDMDHENMFWYRQDPGLGLRLIYFSYDVKMKEKGDIPEGYSVSREKKERFSLILESASTNQTSMYLCASSLGTSSYEQYFGPGTRLTVT.

The chain joins TRBV29-1 to TRBJ2-1, with 7 bases matching TRBD2. The CDR3 is 12 residues long. Per germline, CDR1 SQVTM and CDR2 ANQGSEA. The CDR3 region has the DNA TGCAGTCGAGCGGGACCCTTCAATGAGCAGTTCTTC. Translated: CSRAGPFNEQFF.

This clone was recorded only once. J is TRBJ2-5 and V is TRBV6-1; tentatively, D is TRBD2 (6 bases). Trimming took 3 bases from V and 5 from J, leaving 13 bases between them. This CDR3 has 14 amino acids. Per the germline V gene, CDR1 is MNHNS and CDR2 is SASEGT. The CDR3 DNA is TGTGCCAGCAGTGACCCCTGGGGGAGGGAGACCCAGTACTTC. Translated, it gives CASSDPWGRETQYF.

This clone was seen only once. DNA of the CDR3: TGTGCCAGCAGCTATGGACTAGCGGTAGCAGAGACCCAGTACTTC. Encoded protein: CASSYGLAVAETQYF. The chain is built from TRBV11-2 and TRBJ2-5; 10 bases are a match to TRBD2. The CDR3 has 15 residues. Germline V CDR1 and CDR2: SGHAT, FQNNGV. Trimming cost V 4 bases and J 4 bases; bases outside gene matches: 6.

Of note for this clone: Other nucleotide sequences in the sample specify the same CDR3. V usage is TRBV6-5 and J usage is TRBJ2-3; TRBD1 is a possible D gene (6 bases). V was trimmed by 5 bases and J by 1 base, leaving 10 bases between them. CDR1 is MNHEY, CDR2 SVGAGI, per germline. The CDR3 is made up of 14 amino acids. CDR3 region: CASSKRTGTDTQYF. CDR3 nucleotides: TGTGCCAGCAGTAAACGGACAGGCACAGATACGCAGTATTTT.

The V call is TRBV18, the J call TRBJ2-5, with 8 bases fitting TRBD1. The V gene's germline CDR1 is KGHSH and CDR2 LQKENI. With V trimmed by 2 bases and J by 4 bases, 6 bases remained unmatched. The CDR3 spans 15 residues. This CDR3 is CASSPWFQGAETQYF. The CDR3 region has the DNA TGTGCCAGCTCACCATGGTTTCAGGGGGCAGAGACCCAGTACTTC.

The count of this clone is one. The chain joins TRBV29-1 to TRBJ2-5; no clear D gene. The germline gives CDR1 SQVTM, CDR2 ANQGSEA. The CDR3 loop spans 12 amino acids. Trimming took off 7 bases at V and 5 bases at J, with 14 bases between the two ends. The CDR3 DNA reads TGCAGCGCCTCGCCCCCGCAGGAGACCCAGTACTTC. Translation: CSASPPQETQYF.

With respect to this clone: Other nucleotide sequences in the sample specify the same CDR3. The chain has TRBV27 and TRBJ2-3; D is unclear. From germline, CDR1 is MNHEY and CDR2 SMNVEV (reference sequence). The V and J ends lost 5 bases and 2 bases respectively, with 5 bases between them. The CDR3 runs to 12 residues. The CDR3 here is CASSRSTDTQYF. The CDR3 nucleotides read TGTGCCAGCAGTCGCTCCACAGATACGCAGTATTTT.

J is TRBJ2-7 and V is TRBV2, with 11 bases matching TRBD2. The J segment lost 4 bases and the V segment lost 7 bases, leaving 6 bases of the junction unmatched. In germline, CDR1 is SNHLY, CDR2 FYNNEI. The length of the CDR3 is 14 residues. The CDR3 sequence: CASKRASGRYEQYF. The CDR3 bases are TGTGCCAGCAAACGGGCTAGCGGGAGGTACGAGCAGTACTTC.

The chain combines TRBV15 with TRBJ1-5; D is ambiguous. The germline V gene encodes CDR1 LNHNV and CDR2 YYDKDF (reference sequence). The CDR3 contains 13 residues. Between the trimmed V and J ends, which lost 0 bases and 9 bases, there was a span of 9 bases. CDR3 amino acids: CATSRDLLGPQHF. CDR3 coding DNA: TGTGCCACCAGCAGAGATCTCTTGGGGCCCCAGCATTTT. The full variable domain, with the rest looked up from reference TRBV15 and TRBJ1-5, is DAMVIQNPRYQVTQFGKPVTLSCSQTLNHNVMYWYQQKSSQAPKLLFHYYDKDFNNEADTPDNFQSRRPNTSFCFLDIRSPGLGDTAMYLCATSRDLLGPQHFGDGTRLSIL.

This sequence joins TRBV27 and TRBJ2-7, with unresolved D. Trimming stripped 5 bases from V and 4 bases from J, with 9 bases between. The CDR3 runs 12 residues. In germline, CDR1 is MNHEY, CDR2 SMNVEV (reference sequence). CDR3 residues: CASSPTEYEQYF. The DNA of the CDR3 is TGTGCCAGCAGTCCCACCGAATACGAGCAGTACTTC.

The chain links TRBV4-1 to TRBJ1-6; no reliable D call. The CDR3 loop spans 14 amino acids. CDR1 and CDR2 (germline): MGHRA, YSYEKL. Trimming took 1 base from V and 5 from J, leaving 6 bases between them. CDR3 DNA: TGCGCCAGCAGCCAAGGGGCAAATAATTCACCCCTCCACTTT. The encoded protein is CASSQGANNSPLHF.